A selection of T cell receptor beta chains follows, all from one sample in a study of cytomegalovirus exposure and HLA in healthy donors. Libraries were prepared by immunoSEQ multiplex PCR; TCRdb keeps only in-frame clonotypes and omits some of them. The sample table sets out over 75,000 clones. The sequenced material came from PBMCs. The origin of the receptors is a girl aged 10-17 years in good health and CMV-seropositive. CDR3s include the opening cysteine and the closing phenylalanine or tryptophan. The D gene is left open where the match is weak.

j_call d_call v_call cdr3_aa cdr3_nt
TRBJ1-4 TRBD1 TRBV5-1 CASSPVGQGYEKLFF TGCGCCAGCAGCCCTGTCGGACAGGGATACGAAAAACTGTTTTTT
TRBJ1-4 TRBD1 TRBV7-9 CASSTGDRNEKLFF TGTGCCAGCAGTACAGGGGACCGTAATGAAAAACTGTTTTTT
TRBJ2-3 NA TRBV29-1 CSVAVVATDTQYF TGCAGCGTGGCGGTGGTGGCTACAGATACGCAGTATTTT
TRBJ1-1 TRBD1 TRBV7-3 CASSLGTGNTEAFF TGTGCCAGCAGCCTAGGGACAGGGAACACTGAAGCTTTCTTT
TRBJ1-2 TRBD1 TRBV5-6 CASSFSTGTYGYTF TGTGCCAGCAGCTTCTCGACAGGGACCTATGGCTACACCTTC
TRBJ2-5 NA TRBV15 CATSRTQGTEIQETQYF TGTGCCACCAGCAGAACTCAGGGGACCGAAATTCAAGAGACCCAGTACTTC
TRBJ1-2 TRBD1 TRBV9 CASSVDRADYGYTF TGTGCCAGCAGCGTGGACAGGGCGGACTATGGCTACACCTTC
TRBJ1-2 NA TRBV5-1 CASSLAPDSYGYTF TGCGCCAGCAGCTTAGCTCCAGACAGCTATGGCTACACCTTC
TRBJ2-7 NA TRBV10-3 CAISESLAGATGEQYF TGTGCCATCAGTGAGTCCTTGGCGGGGGCCACGGGCGAGCAGTACTTC
TRBJ2-2 TRBD2 TRBV4-2 CASNELAGGMGGELFF TGTGCCAGCAACGAACTGGCGGGGGGAATGGGCGGGGAGCTGTTTTTT
TRBJ2-3 NA TRBV11-2 CASRQRTSTDTQYF TGTGCCAGCCGACAGAGAACTAGCACAGATACGCAGTATTTT
TRBJ2-1 NA TRBV5-4 CASSLAGEQFF TGTGCCAGCAGCTTAGCCGGGGAGCAGTTCTTC
TRBJ2-5 NA TRBV5-4 CASSLTGRETQYF TGTGCCAGCAGCTTAACCGGTCGGGAGACCCAGTACTTC
TRBJ1-1 NA TRBV5-4 CASSWTVRDTEAFF TGTGCCAGCAGCTGGACGGTGCGGGACACTGAAGCTTTCTTT
TRBJ2-5 NA TRBV7-3 CASSLGNDWPEETQYF TGTGCCAGCAGCTTAGGCAACGACTGGCCAGAAGAGACCCAGTACTTC
TRBJ1-4 NA TRBV4-2 CASSQGLHTRLFF TGTGCCAGCAGCCAAGGTTTACATACCAGACTGTTTTTT
TRBJ2-6 NA TRBV10-3 CAVGDGSGANVLTF TGTGCCGTCGGCGACGGGTCTGGGGCCAACGTCCTGACTTTC
TRBJ1-1 NA TRBV13 CASSPLGPEAFF TGTGCCAGCAGCCCCCTAGGTCCTGAAGCTTTCTTT
TRBJ2-7 TRBD1 TRBV18 CASSPPRTGLLYEQYF TGTGCCAGCTCACCACCGCGGACAGGGCTCTTATACGAGCAGTACTTC
TRBJ2-5 NA TRBV7-9 CASSLTSSSQETQYF TGTGCCAGCAGCCTAACTAGTTCGTCCCAAGAGACCCAGTACTTC
TRBJ2-5 NA TRBV28 CASRRETQYF TGTGCCAGCAGGAGAGAGACCCAGTACTTC
TRBJ1-1 NA TRBV18 CASSSQDTEAFF TGTGCCAGCTCCTCTCAGGACACTGAAGCTTTCTTT
TRBJ2-2 NA TRBV2 CASLRGGLNTGELFF TGTGCCAGCCTGAGGGGGGGGCTTAACACCGGGGAGCTGTTTTTT
TRBJ1-3 NA TRBV6-5 CASSYVAPSGNTIYF TGTGCCAGCAGTTACGTGGCCCCCTCTGGAAACACCATATATTTT
TRBJ1-3 TRBD1 TRBV19 CASTPGTAYSGNTIYF TGTGCCAGTACCCCAGGGACAGCATACTCTGGAAACACCATATATTTT
TRBJ1-5 TRBD1 TRBV19 CASSWTGGSRQPQHF TGTGCCAGTAGTTGGACAGGGGGGAGTCGTCAGCCCCAGCATTTT
TRBJ2-1 TRBD2 TRBV2 CASSESQLAGGAGFF TGTGCCAGCAGTGAATCACAACTAGCGGGGGGCGCGGGGTTCTTC
TRBJ2-1 TRBD2 TRBV28 CASSLASGGTTAEGEQFF TGTGCCAGCAGTTTAGCTAGCGGGGGGACCACCGCAGAGGGTGAGCAGTTCTTC
TRBJ2-2 NA TRBV6-5 CASSGAPGTGELFF TGTGCCAGCAGTGGGGCCCCAGGAACCGGGGAGCTGTTTTTT
TRBJ2-2 NA TRBV6-5 CASSPGFTGELFF TGTGCCAGCAGCCCGGGTTTCACCGGGGAGCTGTTTTTT
TRBJ2-3 TRBD1 TRBV11-3 CASSLVVQGADTQYF TGTGCCAGCAGCTTAGTAGTCCAGGGGGCAGATACGCAGTATTTT
TRBJ2-1 NA TRBV11-3 CASSATGTTYNEQFF TGTGCCAGCAGCGCAACAGGGACCACCTACAATGAGCAGTTCTTC
TRBJ2-2 NA TRBV5-1 CASSLGQVYGTGELFF TGCGCCAGCAGCTTGGGTCAGGTTTATGGCACCGGGGAGCTGTTTTTT
TRBJ2-1 NA TRBV4-3 CASSQGGLLDNEQFF TGCGCCAGCAGCCAAGGTGGACTTCTCGACAATGAGCAGTTCTTC
TRBJ2-1 TRBD1 TRBV7-9 CASSTPSPGTAYPEEFF TGTGCCAGCAGCACCCCTTCTCCCGGGACAGCATACCCTGAGGAGTTCTTC
TRBJ2-3 TRBD2 TRBV2 CASSLSGTRSTDTQYF TGTGCCAGCAGTCTGTCCGGGACTAGGAGCACAGATACGCAGTATTTT
TRBJ2-5 NA TRBV4-2 CASSQGLPPQETQYF TGTGCCAGCAGCCAAGGACTACCACCCCAAGAGACCCAGTACTTC
TRBJ2-5 NA TRBV15 CATSRGGLQETQYF TGTGCCACCAGCAGAGGAGGACTACAAGAGACCCAGTACTTC
TRBJ1-1 NA TRBV5-4 CASGSLQYTEAFF TGTGCCAGCGGATCCCTACAGTACACTGAAGCTTTCTTT